This section outlines one T cell receptor beta chain sequence together with its context. Its antigen is as yet unknown. These data belong to a study of T cell responses to AZD1222 COVID-19 vaccine. Study as a whole: Second doses that came at about 4 or about 12 weeks were put together.

This CDR3 contains 15 residues. CDR1 and CDR2 (germline): MNHEY, SVGAGI. The ends were cut back, 6 bases at V and 1 base at J, with 12 bases in the middle. TCRdb's copy holds only in-frame clones and misses some; the assay was immunoSEQ multiplex PCR. The table has about 130,000 clones, 90% seen once. Findings and caveats of the study: Females made up more of the donors, who were largely white British, and clonal diversity may have come out too low. Unmutated variant regions are reportedly targeted by nearly half of spike-specific TCRs.

The sequence derives from an adult in good health. The sample was peripheral blood, taken on day 0 of AZD1222 vaccination. The chain has TRBV6-5 and TRBJ1-4; D ambiguous. The CDR3 protein is CASRIGVGTNEKLFF. CDR3 DNA sequence: TGTGCCAGCAGAATTGGGGTTGGAACTAATGAAAAACTGTTTTTT.